These T cell receptor beta chains were read from a single sample in a study of cytomegalovirus exposure and HLA in healthy donors. Sequenced by immunoSEQ multiplex PCR; TCRdb stores in-frame clones only, minus some. The sample includes more than 85,000 clones, roughly 84% seen only once; the top ten take roughly 6.2%. The source material was PBMCs. These receptors all come from a man aged 30-40 years in good health and CMV-seropositive. Each CDR3 is given with its conserved first and last residue. D genes are given only for firm matches. The size entry is marked missing in some rows and otherwise reads once, few, many or a size class.

d_gene	len	abundance	j_gene	v_gene	CDR3aa	CDR3nt
TRBD1	14	.	TRBJ2-1	TRBV5-1	CASNPGTGWNEQFF	TGCGCCAGCAACCCTGGGACAGGGTGGAATGAGCAGTTCTTC
TRBD2	16	.	TRBJ2-1	TRBV4-2	CASSQGIAGGHNEQFF	TGTGCCAGCAGCCAAGGTATAGCGGGGGGGCACAATGAGCAGTTCTTC
.	12	once	TRBJ1-2	TRBV9	CASSGRGYGYTF	TGTGCCAGCAGTGGACGGGGCTATGGCTACACCTTC
.	15	.	TRBJ2-6	TRBV5-1	CASTEAATGANVLTF	TGCGCCAGCACCGAGGCAGCGACTGGGGCCAACGTCCTGACTTTC
TRBD1	14	.	TRBJ1-5	TRBV19	CASSTRQGGQPQHF	TGTGCCAGTAGTACACGACAGGGCGGTCAGCCCCAGCATTTT
TRBD2	15	.	TRBJ2-1	TRBV4-2	CASSQDHGGGNEQFF	TGTGCCAGCAGCCAAGATCATGGCGGGGGAAATGAGCAGTTCTTC
TRBD1	17	.	TRBJ1-6	TRBV25-1	CASSSPRRDRGNSPLHF	TGTGCCAGCAGTTCCCCTAGGAGAGACAGGGGTAATTCACCCCTCCACTTT
TRBD1	17	.	TRBJ1-1	TRBV12-5	CASGNQTHGQVNTEAFF	TGTGCTAGTGGCAACCAAACCCACGGACAGGTGAACACTGAAGCTTTCTTT
.	14	.	TRBJ1-2	TRBV13	CASSTRQARYGYTF	TGTGCCAGCAGCACCCGACAGGCTAGATACGGCTACACCTTC
TRBD1	15	.	TRBJ2-7	TRBV4-2	CASSQAGTGTREQYF	TGTGCCAGCAGCCAAGCCGGGACAGGTACGAGAGAGCAGTACTTC
.	15	.	TRBJ2-3	TRBV30	CAWSKGGLSTDTQYF	TGTGCCTGGAGTAAGGGGGGACTATCCACAGATACGCAGTATTTT
TRBD1	18	once	TRBJ1-4	TRBV4-2	CASSQDPQGAATNEKLFF	TGTGCCAGCAGCCAAGATCCACAGGGGGCGGCAACTAATGAAAAACTGTTTTTT
TRBD2	17	.	TRBJ2-6	TRBV5-1	CATNPSGGALGANVLTF	TGCGCCACCAACCCTAGCGGGGGGGCCTTGGGGGCCAACGTCCTGACTTTC
.	13	.	TRBJ1-6	TRBV9	CASSVEPVSPLHF	TGTGCCAGCAGCGTAGAACCGGTTTCACCCCTCCACTTT
TRBD2	12	once	TRBJ2-2	TRBV19	CATLAGGGELFF	TGTGCCACTCTCGCGGGGGGCGGGGAGCTGTTTTTT
TRBD1	16	.	TRBJ1-4	TRBV2	CASRWTSRQGNEKLFF	TGTGCCAGCAGATGGACCTCGAGACAGGGGAACGAAAAACTGTTTTTT